This T cell receptor (beta chain) comes out of a study of cytomegalovirus exposure and HLA in healthy donors (dated by TCRdb to about 2017). At the level of the whole study: An earlier analysis of around 600 of the donors reported roughly 300 Gb of sequence data and some 120 million unique TCR beta sequences from about 200 million T cells. Around 320 gigabases of sequencing data and around 87 million unique TCR sequences were included in an early release covering about 700 HLA-typed donors. The genetic ancestry cluster associated with self-reported Caucasian donors included 81% of the 398 genotyped donors. The study aimed to test whether signatures of past pathogen exposure could be identified by cataloging public T cell receptors. The study profiled the T cell repertoires of about 720 subjects by immunosequencing and related them to cytomegalovirus serostatus. Along with the approximately 650-subject first cohort, a separate validation cohort of over a hundred different subjects was used. To predict cytomegalovirus infection status, the study brought together high-throughput TCR immunosequencing, statistical association of individual TCRs with disease status, and machine learning. To study patterns of TCR occurrence, a later analysis re-analyzed previously published TCR beta repertoires from 666 donors and added high-resolution HLA genotyping. In the later analysis, no new phenotypic data were used to find candidate immune exposures; instead, reliance was placed on TCR beta sequences and their occurrence across donors. An earlier analysis of about 620 of the donors applied high-throughput TCR beta sequencing to assess whether each TCR beta V gene segment acted as functional or pseudogenic. Donor age, sex, ethnicity and CMV serostatus were compiled alongside the repertoire data. In a later genetic analysis, genome-wide SNP genotypes for about 55% of the roughly 700 donors were used, and that subset was treated as a discovery cohort. Every repertoire in the discovery cohort had been generated on one and the same sequencing platform. HLA typing included class I and class II loci at four-digit resolution. The number of donors typed differed by locus, with about 629-630 for A, B, C, DRB1 and DQB1, roughly 550 for DQA1, about 610 for DPA1, and approximately 470 for DPB1. Because of strong linkage in the cohort, four or five DR-DQ haplotypes were treated as single units for association and clustering. Among almost 400 genotyped donors of the cohort, an average of around 240,000 unique TCR beta nucleotide sequences were sequenced per donor, roughly 18% of them non-productive. On the study overall, not on this receptor specifically: The earlier analysis of approximately 540 of the donors excluded some 15 rarely observed V segments, including chromosome 9 orphons, because counts were too low. Most TCR sequences were seen in very few donors, while some public TCRs were found in many individuals. A further reported finding was that TCR beta sequences accurately predicted the HLA-A and HLA-B alleles for most subjects in the first cohort. A cluster of highly shared sequence variants was judged likely to represent a technical artifact of the sequencing pipeline. Some IMGT-functional V segments, including TRBV6-2 and TRBV6-3, could not be told apart with the 87-base-pair reads, so those segments were excluded. Cytomegalovirus status was reported to be diagnosed by the classifier with high specificity and sensitivity in both the original and validation cohorts. Linkage disequilibrium might explain the correlated functional status among segregating V segments, but an unknown experimental factor could not be excluded. Because some donors lacked HLA typing at each locus, the association tests relied only on the typed subset. The study gave a list of 150 to 200 TCR beta chains associated with cytomegalovirus. The only immune exposure information available for the cohort was CMV serostatus. A later analysis associated about 17,000 TCR beta sequences with specific HLA alleles at a false discovery rate of 0.05. Most CMV-associated TCR beta chains appeared to be HLA-restricted in a later analysis, and the HLA associations seemed to be driven largely by CMV exposure. In an earlier analysis of 450 to 750 of the donors, most TCR beta V segments appeared in productive rearrangements about 87% or about 30% of the time, broadly matching IMGT annotations. The authors suggested that the approach could potentially be generalized to other disease states and immunological phenotypes. A few of the identified cytomegalovirus-associated TCR beta chains were confirmed in vitro to be specific for cytomegalovirus antigens. In this cohort, only TCR beta chains were sequenced, and detectable features were limited by the absence of alpha or paired-chain data. According to a later analysis, parvovirus B19, influenza, CMV and Epstein-Barr virus appeared linked to several top co-occurrence clusters. Strong co-occurrence of HLA alleles, especially DR and DQ, made assigning TCR associations to individual alleles difficult. In a later genetic analysis, a missense DCLRE1C variant was associated with V-gene and J-gene trimming of TCR beta chains, and the association was replicated in an independent cohort. In a later analysis, TCR association rates were found to vary across HLA loci, with the most associated TCRs seen for DRB1 alleles and the fewest for HLA-C alleles. In a later analysis, HLA-associated TCR beta chains showed more clonal expansion and lower generation probabilities than non-associated chains that were equally common. A later genetic analysis reported fewer N-insertions in productive TCRs among donors in an Asian-associated ancestry cluster than the roughly 620-donor mean. Sequencing depth was assumed to be roughly uniform across donors in the presence/absence analyses, though that assumption may not hold.

The cohort was made up of 500 to 850 healthy bone marrow donors. Cohort members were all nominally healthy when sampled, although unrecorded immune exposures were likely present. The donor was CMV seropositive and was included in the group of some 290 seropositive cohort members. Every donor gave a peripheral blood sample, and the peripheral blood mononuclear cells from that sample were used for TCR beta sequencing. The Qiagen DNeasy Blood Extraction Kit was used to extract genomic DNA from the blood cell samples. Receptor amplification or capture employed the immunoSEQ multiplex PCR assay. For the multiplex PCR, a mixture combining 60 forward primers for TCR Vbeta segments and 13 reverse primers for TCR Jbeta segments was used. A multiplex PCR assay on genomic DNA amplified the CDR3 region of rearranged TCR beta genes. Amplified TCR beta libraries were sequenced as 87-base-pair reads on the Illumina HiSeq System. Under the source paper's analysis protocol: A later analysis tallied around 82 million unique TCR beta chains across the 610 or so repertoires, and approximately 12 million of those chains were shared by two or more donors. To remove PCR and sequencing errors, raw reads were error-corrected and collapsed into unique sequences using a nearest-neighbor algorithm that merged closely related sequences. Alignment of CDR3 sequences to IMGT reference sequences was used to assign V, D and J gene segments. For a sequence to be retained, a match of at least six nucleotides was required to both a V gene segment and a J gene segment. Rearrangements were classified as productive when the CDR3 lacked stop codons and remained in frame with V and J, and all other rearrangements were classified as non-productive. CDR3 was defined by IMGT convention, running from the second conserved V-encoded cysteine to the conserved J-encoded phenylalanine. The earlier analysis of about 500 of the donors excluded sequences that lacked an unambiguous match to a single V gene segment. In an earlier analysis of 500 to 750 of the donors, V segments were called functional above 56.7% productive rearrangements and were called segregating when the between-donor standard deviation exceeded 5%. A statistical classification framework was developed to diagnose cytomegalovirus status using the catalog of TCR beta chain sequences. In a later analysis, V and J genes were assigned by comparing TCR nucleotide sequences against IMGT/GENE-DB human TR gene sequences. A later analysis assigned CDR3 sequences and most-parsimonious VDJ recombination scenarios with the TCRdist pipeline. In a later analysis, each TCR beta chain was defined by its CDR3 amino acid sequence together with its V-gene family, and reads lacking a unique V-gene family were excluded. A later analysis removed roughly 590 highly shared, low-generation-probability nucleotide sequences to deal with suspected cross-contamination and a sequencing artifact. A later analysis calculated a clonal expansion index for each public chain from normalized within-repertoire ranks of inferred template counts. A later analysis computed generation probabilities with a VDJ recombination model fitted to out-of-frame rearrangements, and checked the results against IGoR. In a later analysis, hypergeometric tests were used to score TCR-TCR, TCR-HLA and TCR-CMV co-occurrence, with a repertoire-size bias correction applied to TCR pairs. In a later analysis, false discovery rates were estimated by permuting HLA or CMV assignments 20 times. A later analysis grouped co-occurring TCRs with DBSCAN, adding TCRdist sequence similarity when clustering within HLA-allele-positive subsets. Co-occurrence clustering excluded repertoires with fewer than 30,000 or more than 120,000 public chains, plus five with anomalous nucleotide sharing. TCRdb retrieved this table from immuneACCESS and kept in-frame rearrangements only. Not all clones are present; in checked studies, unresolved V genes account for under half, and no reason is known for the remainder. That table gives V, J and clone size, and the DNA gave D and trimming. The table for this sample lists approximately 40,000 clones; approximately 80% of them were counted only once. The top ten clones comprise 8% to 11% of the sample.

V and J lose 0 bases and 0 bases, and a span of 15 bases separates them. There are 18 amino acids in the CDR3, from cysteine to phenylalanine inclusive. The retained sequence is limited to the CDR3, 54 bases, with the frame set at the first base. The germline V gene gives CDR1 as SGHAT and CDR2 as FQNNGV. With regard to this clone: There is no known antigen for this receptor. There are no base qualities to consult, and no much larger clone falls within one base.

The TCR sequence derives from a woman aged 18 to 35 in good health and CMV-seropositive. Sequenced sample: PBMCs. The chain is encoded by TRBV11-2 joined to TRBJ2-4; the best D guess is TRBD2, with 7 bases matching. The DNA is TGTGCCAGCAGCTTAGATGGTGCGCGGGGGCTAGCCAAAAACATTCAGTACTTC. This translates into CASSLDGARGLAKNIQYF.